The text below deals with one T cell receptor (beta chain). What it recognizes is unknown. This CDR3 contains 13 residues. V lost 1 base, J lost 8 bases, and 11 bases lay in between. Germline V lookup: CDR1 MGHRA, CDR2 YSYEKL. This sample is part of a study of shared clonotypes between healthy human individuals. General study results and limits: A limitation of the genetic and exposure-history diversity represented arose from few donors.

Assay used: immunoSEQ multiplex PCR; TCRdb lists only in-frame clones, some missing. The sample gives about 380,000 clones, roughly 96% of which show up once; around 0.32% is in the top ten. Sequencing was performed on memory CD8+ T cells sorted from blood. Subset of the sample: CD45RO+ cells pooled with CCR7-negative TemRA cells. This clonotype was obtained from a man aged 30 to 45 in good health. The chain employs TRBV4-1 and TRBJ1-1; no clear D gene. Here the CDR3 DNA reads TGCGCCAGCAGCCAAGTCAACGGAATCGAAGCTTTCTTT. As protein: CASSQVNGIEAFF.